This T cell receptor beta chain is drawn from a study of cytomegalovirus exposure and HLA in healthy donors. Germline trimming cut 4 bases from V and 8 bases from J; bases unmatched to any gene: 8. The CDR3 spans 16 residues. The germline CDR1 and CDR2 sequences are MNHNY and SVGAGI (reference sequence). Points from the study as a whole: Overall, approximately 150 TCR beta chains were annotated as cytomegalovirus-associated. Cytomegalovirus status was reportedly diagnosed by the classifier with high sensitivity and specificity. A later analysis found first-cohort TCR clusters tended to co-occur in the 120 validation repertoires.

A word on this clone: Antigen unknown.

Sequencing used immunoSEQ multiplex PCR; TCRdb keeps in-frame clones, though not all of them. The sample gives roughly 150,000 clones, just under 85% of which show up once; approximately 2% is in the top ten. The clonotype originates from a man aged 25 to 45 in good health and CMV-seropositive. The chain is built from TRBV6-6 and TRBJ2-3; 14 bases agree with TRBD2. The sequenced sample was PBMCs. In DNA form, the CDR3 reads TGTGCCAGCAGTTCCGTGGGACTAGCGGGGGAGGGTACGCAGTATTTT. It yields the protein CASSSVGLAGEGTQYF.